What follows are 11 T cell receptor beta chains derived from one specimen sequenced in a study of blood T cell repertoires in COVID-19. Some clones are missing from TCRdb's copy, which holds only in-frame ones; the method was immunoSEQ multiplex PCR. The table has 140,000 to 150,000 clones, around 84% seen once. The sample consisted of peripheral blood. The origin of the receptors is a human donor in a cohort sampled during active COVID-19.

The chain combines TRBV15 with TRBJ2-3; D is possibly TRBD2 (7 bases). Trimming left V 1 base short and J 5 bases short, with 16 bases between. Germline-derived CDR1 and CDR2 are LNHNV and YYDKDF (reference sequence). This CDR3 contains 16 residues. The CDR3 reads CATSRGRGAGEDTQYF. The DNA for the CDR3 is TGTGCCACCAGCAGAGGACGGGGGGCCGGGGAAGATACGCAGTATTTT.

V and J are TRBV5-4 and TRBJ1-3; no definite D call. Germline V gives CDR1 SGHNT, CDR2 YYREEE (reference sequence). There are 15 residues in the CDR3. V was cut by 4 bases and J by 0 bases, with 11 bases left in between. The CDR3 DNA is TGTGCCAGCAGCACCACCCGAGCCTCTGGAAACACCATATATTTT. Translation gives CASSTTRASGNTIYF.

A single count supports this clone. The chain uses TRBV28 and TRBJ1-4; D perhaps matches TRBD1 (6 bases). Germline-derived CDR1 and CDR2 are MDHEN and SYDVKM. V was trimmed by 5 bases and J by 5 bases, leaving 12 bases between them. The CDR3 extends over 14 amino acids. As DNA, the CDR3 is TGTGCCAGCAGTCCGGGGGGGCCGAATGAAAAACTGTTTTTT. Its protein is CASSPGGPNEKLFF.

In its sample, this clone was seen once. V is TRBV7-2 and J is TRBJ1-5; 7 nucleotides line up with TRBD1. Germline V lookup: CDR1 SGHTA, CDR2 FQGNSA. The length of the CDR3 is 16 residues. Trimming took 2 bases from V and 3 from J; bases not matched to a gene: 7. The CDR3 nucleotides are TGTGCCAGCAGCTTAACTATCACAGGGGCCAATCAGCCCCAGCATTTT. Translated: CASSLTITGANQPQHF.

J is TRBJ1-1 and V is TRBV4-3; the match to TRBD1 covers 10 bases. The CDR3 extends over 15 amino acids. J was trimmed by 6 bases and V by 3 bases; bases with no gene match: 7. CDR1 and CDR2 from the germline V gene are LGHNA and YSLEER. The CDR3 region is CASSHRAGTGAEAFF. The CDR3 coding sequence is TGCGCCAGCAGCCACCGGGCCGGGACAGGGGCTGAAGCTTTCTTT.

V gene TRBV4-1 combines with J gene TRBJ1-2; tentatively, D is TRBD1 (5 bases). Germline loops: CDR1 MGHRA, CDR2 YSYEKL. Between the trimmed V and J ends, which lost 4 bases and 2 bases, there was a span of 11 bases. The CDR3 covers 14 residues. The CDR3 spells CASSPPGVNYGYTF. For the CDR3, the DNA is TGCGCCAGCAGCCCCCCGGGGGTCAACTATGGCTACACCTTC.

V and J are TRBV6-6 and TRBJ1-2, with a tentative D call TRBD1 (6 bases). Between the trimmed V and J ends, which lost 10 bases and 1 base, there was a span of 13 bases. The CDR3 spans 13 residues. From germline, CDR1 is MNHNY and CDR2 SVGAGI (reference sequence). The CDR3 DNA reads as TGTGCCACACGACAGGATGGTAACTATGGCTACACCTTC. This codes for CATRQDGNYGYTF.

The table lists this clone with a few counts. The CDR3 spells CASSLQGDSGNTIYF. The CDR3 region has the DNA TGCGCCAGCAGCTTACAGGGCGACTCTGGAAACACCATATATTTT. The V call is TRBV5-1, the J call TRBJ1-3; TRBD1 is a possible D gene (6 bases). CDR1 is SGHRS, CDR2 YFSETQ, per germline. V lost 2 bases and J 0 bases, leaving 9 bases between the germline ends. CDR3 size: 15 residues.

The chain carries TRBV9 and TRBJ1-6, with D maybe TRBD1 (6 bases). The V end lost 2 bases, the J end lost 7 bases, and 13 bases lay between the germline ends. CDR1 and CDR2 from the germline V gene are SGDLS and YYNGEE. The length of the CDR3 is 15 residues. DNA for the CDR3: TGTGCCAGCAGCGTCCAGGGGTCGGGGAATTCACCCCTCCACTTT. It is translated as CASSVQGSGNSPLHF.

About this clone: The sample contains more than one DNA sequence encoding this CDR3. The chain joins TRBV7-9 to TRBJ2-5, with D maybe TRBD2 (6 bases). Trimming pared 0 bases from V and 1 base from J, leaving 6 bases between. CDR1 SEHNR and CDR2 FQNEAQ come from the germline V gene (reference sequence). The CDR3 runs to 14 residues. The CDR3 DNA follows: TGTGCCAGCAGCTTAGCGGGGGGCCAAGAGACCCAGTACTTC. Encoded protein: CASSLAGGQETQYF.

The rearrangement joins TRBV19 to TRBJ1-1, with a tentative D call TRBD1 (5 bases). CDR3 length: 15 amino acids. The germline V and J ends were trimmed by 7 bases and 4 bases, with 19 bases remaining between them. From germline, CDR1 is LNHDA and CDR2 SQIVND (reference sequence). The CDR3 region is CASTVVGGVGTEAFF. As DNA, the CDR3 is TGTGCCAGTACCGTTGTCGGGGGTGTGGGCACTGAAGCTTTCTTT.